The 2 T cell receptor beta chains below come from one sample, sequenced in a study of cytomegalovirus exposure and HLA in healthy donors. This PCR relied on a set of 60 Vbeta primers and 13 Jbeta primers. TCRdb's table, derived via immunoSEQ multiplex PCR, lists solely in-frame clones and lacks some. This sample has 200,000 to 250,000 clones, with 77% found just once. Sequenced: PBMCs. These receptors all stem from a woman between 55 and 75 years old in good health and CMV-seropositive.

This clone appeared once. The genes are TRBV7-9 and TRBJ1-4; tentative D call: TRBD1 (6 bases). The germline V gene has CDR1 SEHNR and CDR2 FQNEAQ (reference sequence). V was clipped by 6 bases and J by 5 bases, with 13 bases between them. This CDR3 is built from 14 residues. The CDR3 is CASSLNQGNEKLFF. The CDR3 bases are TGTGCCAGCAGTCTAAATCAGGGGAATGAAAAACTGTTTTTT.

This clone appeared a single time. This chain uses TRBV11-3 with TRBJ2-1; TRBD2 matches at 9 bases. This CDR3 is built from 14 residues. CDR1 and CDR2 (germline): SGHNT, YENEEA. After removal of 5 bases from V and 4 bases from J, the junction contained 3 bases not matched to a gene. The CDR3 DNA is TGTGCCAGCAGCATTAGCGGGAGTTACAATGAGCAGTTCTTC. It specifies CASSISGSYNEQFF.